The 20 T cell receptor beta chains presented below share a single source sample, sequenced in a study of blood T cell repertoires in COVID-19. Using immunoSEQ multiplex PCR, the repertoire was profiled, and TCRdb retains in-frame clones only, with some absent. The sample has a few hundred thousand clones; 80% to 85% are singletons. The sample was peripheral blood. These receptors were taken from a woman aged 80 or over with COVID-19, enrolled during active disease.

The chain has TRBV5-6 and TRBJ1-2; tentatively, D is TRBD1 (6 bases). Per the germline V gene, CDR1 is SGHDT and CDR2 is YYEEEE. The CDR3 extends over 14 amino acids. V lost 4 bases and J 0 bases, leaving 10 bases between the germline ends. CDR3 residues: CASSPRGTNYGYTF. For the CDR3, the DNA is TGTGCCAGCAGCCCCAGGGGAACTAACTATGGCTACACCTTC.

The V gene is TRBV7-2, the J gene TRBJ1-2; no clear D gene. CDR3 size: 12 residues. Trimming removed 6 bases at V and 8 bases at J, with 13 bases between. Germline lookup yields CDR1 SGHTA and CDR2 FQGNSA. Written as DNA, the CDR3 is TGTGCCAGCAGAGCTCTCTCGGGGGGCTACACCTTC. Translating gives CASRALSGGYTF.

This chain connects TRBV3-1 (or the pseudogene TRBV3-2) to TRBJ2-3; 10 nucleotides match TRBD1. V was clipped by 4 bases and J by 5 bases; unmatched bases: 6. CDR1 and CDR2 (germline): LGHDT, YNNKEL (reference sequence). The CDR3 has 15 residues. CDR3 in amino acids: CASSPGTGDEDTQYF. The CDR3 DNA sequence: TGTGCCAGCAGCCCCGGGACAGGGGATGAAGATACGCAGTATTTT.

V is TRBV18 and J is TRBJ2-2, with D maybe TRBD2 (6 bases). Germline loops: CDR1 KGHSH, CDR2 LQKENI. The CDR3 runs to 15 residues. The germline V and J ends were trimmed by 6 bases and 1 base, with 12 bases remaining between them. CDR3 in amino acids: CASSTTRVNTGELFF. CDR3 sequence (DNA): TGTGCCAGCTCGACGACTAGGGTGAACACCGGGGAGCTGTTTTTT.

The chain joins TRBV29-1 to TRBJ1-2, with TRBD1 matching over 12 bases. The CDR3 has 12 amino acids. The junction had 7 bases not matched to a gene; V was cut back by 5 bases and J by 12 bases. CDR1 and CDR2 from the germline V gene are SQVTM and ANQGSEA. CDR3 amino acids: CSVQQGQGAHTF. The CDR3 DNA reads as TGCAGCGTTCAACAGGGACAGGGGGCCCACACCTTC.

The genes are TRBV7-9 and TRBJ2-3; D unresolved. Germline V CDR1 and CDR2: SEHNR, FQNEAQ (reference sequence). V lost 5 bases, J lost 4 bases, and 7 bases lay in between. This CDR3 has 12 residues. The CDR3 protein is CASSQLSDTQYF. The CDR3, as DNA: TGTGCCAGCAGCCAACTCTCAGATACGCAGTATTTT.

This chain uses TRBV24-1 with TRBJ2-5, with D unresolved. V lost 5 bases and J 3 bases, leaving 9 bases between the germline ends. Germline values: CDR1 KGHDR, CDR2 SFDVKD. CDR3 length: 13 residues. CDR3 protein: CATSAWLEETQYF. The CDR3 DNA follows: TGTGCCACCAGTGCGTGGCTAGAAGAGACCCAGTACTTC.

The gene calls are TRBV6-5 and TRBJ1-4; 7 bases are shared with TRBD1. The germline V gene encodes CDR1 MNHEY and CDR2 SVGAGI. The ends lost 5 bases at V and 1 base at J; junction bases unmatched: 4. The length of the CDR3 is 15 residues. The CDR3 spells CASSRDRVTNEKLFF. CDR3 nucleotides: TGTGCCAGCAGTAGAGACAGGGTAACTAATGAAAAACTGTTTTTT.

This chain uses TRBV24-1 with TRBJ2-7; 7 bases are a match to TRBD2. This CDR3 spans 15 amino acids. V was clipped by 5 bases and J by 2 bases; unmatched bases: 8. Germline CDR1 reads KGHDR; CDR2 reads SFDVKD. CDR3 in amino acids: CATSAGWGGTYEQYF. In DNA, the CDR3 is TGTGCCACCAGTGCCGGTTGGGGGGGAACCTACGAGCAGTACTTC.

This clone has more than one count but fewer than ten. The chain uses TRBV4-1 and TRBJ1-4; 11 bases fit TRBD1. The CDR3 is 17 residues long. CDR1 and CDR2 (germline): MGHRA, YSYEKL. V gave up 4 bases and J gave up 7 bases; unmatched junction bases: 11. CDR3 protein: CASSLGQGDSRGEKLFF. The DNA for the CDR3 is TGCGCCAGCAGCCTGGGACAGGGGGACTCTAGGGGTGAAAAACTGTTTTTT.

V gene TRBV19 combines with J gene TRBJ1-1; 10 bases are a match to TRBD1. V lost 9 bases, J lost 3 bases, and 16 bases stayed unmatched. This CDR3 has 17 residues. CDR1 and CDR2 (germline): LNHDA, SQIVND (reference sequence). CDR3 residues: CASSLRRGDRGHTEAFF. As DNA, the CDR3 is TGTGCCAGCTCTCTCCGCCGGGGGGACAGGGGACACACTGAAGCTTTCTTT.

This rearrangement joins TRBV5-1 to TRBJ1-2, with D perhaps matching TRBD1 (6 bases). CDR1 SGHRS and CDR2 YFSETQ come from the germline V gene. Between the trimmed V and J ends, which lost 3 bases and 6 bases, there was a span of 9 bases. The CDR3 length is 12 residues. Here the CDR3 reads CASSWTDHGYTF. CDR3 DNA sequence: TGCGCCAGCAGCTGGACAGATCATGGCTACACCTTC.

The sample holds one count of this clone. The rearrangement uses TRBV18 and TRBJ1-2; D is possibly TRBD1 (6 bases). This CDR3 contains 14 residues. Germline V gene lookup returns CDR1 KGHSH and CDR2 LQKENI. V was cut by 1 base and J by 2 bases, with 8 bases left in between. The CDR3 sequence: CASSPRGQNYGYTF. The DNA for the CDR3 is TGTGCCAGCTCACCACGGGGGCAGAACTATGGCTACACCTTC.

This sequence joins TRBV10-3 and TRBJ1-6, with 7 bases aligning to TRBD1. Germline V lookup: CDR1 ENHRY, CDR2 SYGVKD. CDR3 size: 17 residues. V trimming: 6 bases; J trimming: 2 bases; junction bases outside the gene matches: 10. In nucleotides, the CDR3 is TGTGCCATCAGGACAGGGTCAGGGTCGGCCTATAATTCACCCCTCCACTTT. It codes for CAIRTGSGSAYNSPLHF.

The chain links TRBV5-1 to TRBJ2-3; 7 nucleotides align to TRBD1. V gave up 5 bases and J gave up 4 bases; unmatched junction bases: 7. Germline loops: CDR1 SGHRS, CDR2 YFSETQ. This CDR3 region has 14 residues. CDR3 sequence reads: CASRALTGSDTQYF. CDR3 in DNA: TGCGCCAGCAGGGCCCTGACAGGGTCAGATACGCAGTATTTT. Full variable domain (remainder filled in from reference TRBV5-1 and TRBJ2-3): KAGVTQTPRYLIKTRGQQVTLSCSPISGHRSVSWYQQTPGQGLQFLFEYFSETQRNKGNFPGRFSGRQFSNSRSEMNVSTLELGDSALYLCASRALTGSDTQYFGPGTRLTVL.

V gene TRBV6-5 combines with J gene TRBJ1-6; 7 nucleotides match TRBD1. V trimming: 7 bases; J trimming: 7 bases; junction bases outside the gene matches: 10. This CDR3 spans 15 amino acids. The germline CDR1 and CDR2 sequences are MNHEY and SVGAGI. The CDR3 region is CASKVGDRRNSPLHF. The CDR3 DNA is TGTGCCAGCAAGGTAGGGGACAGACGAAATTCACCCCTCCACTTT.

The sample holds one count of this clone. The chain carries TRBV4-3 and TRBJ2-1, with D tentatively TRBD2 (6 bases). Per germline, CDR1 LGHNA and CDR2 YSLEER. Trimming cost V 0 bases and J 9 bases, with 15 bases left between them. The CDR3 length is 15 residues. CDR3 DNA: TGCGCCAGCAGCCAAGATCTGGTGACTAGGGTTGAGCAGTTCTTC. Translated: CASSQDLVTRVEQFF.

The J gene is TRBJ1-1, the V gene TRBV6-5; D is unresolved. The CDR3 has 14 amino acids. V shed 0 bases and J shed 3 bases, with 8 bases lying between them. Germline lookup yields CDR1 MNHEY and CDR2 SVGAGI. The CDR3 DNA follows: TGTGCCAGCAGTTACTCTAGTAGTGACACTGAAGCTTTCTTT. Amino acids: CASSYSSSDTEAFF.

The V call is TRBV6-1, the J call TRBJ2-3, with D possibly being TRBD1 (6 bases). The CDR3 sequence is 14 residues long. V was pared by 3 bases and J by 2 bases, with 9 bases between. Per germline, CDR1 MNHNS and CDR2 SASEGT. The CDR3 is CASSDGTPTDTQYF. The CDR3, as DNA: TGTGCCAGCAGTGACGGGACACCCACAGATACGCAGTATTTT.

CDR3 sequence: CASTGQGSLGYTF. CDR3 bases: TGTGCCAGTACCGGACAGGGTTCGCTCGGCTACACCTTC. The V gene is TRBV19, the J gene TRBJ1-2, with 8 bases identical to TRBD1. Germline CDR1 reads LNHDA; CDR2 reads SQIVND (reference sequence). The CDR3 is made up of 13 amino acids. After removal of 7 bases from V and 8 bases from J, the junction contained 9 bases not matched to a gene.